This is a list of T cell receptor beta chains from one sample in a study of T cell responses to AZD1222 COVID-19 vaccine. The method was immunoSEQ multiplex PCR; TCRdb's version includes in-frame clones alone and lacks a portion of them. This sample has about 28,000 clones, with 89% found just once. The input for sequencing was peripheral blood, taken on day 0 of AZD1222 vaccination. Every receptor here comes from an adult in good health. Each CDR3 is given with its conserved first and last residue. The D gene is left open where the match is weak. Size values are once, few and many counts, or a class for expanded clones, and some rows have none.

TGCAGTGCTAGTGTACCAAGAGGGAACCCCTATGGCTACACCTTC	CSASVPRGNPYGYTF	.	.	TRBV20-1	TRBJ1-2
TGTGCCAGCAGTGAAGTCACCGGGACAGGGGGTTCCGAGCAGTACTTC	CASSEVTGTGGSEQYF	TRBD1	.	TRBV6-1	TRBJ2-7
TGTGCCTGGGCTATAGACTCCATTATAGGAACTGAAGCTTTCTTT	CAWAIDSIIGTEAFF	.	.	TRBV30	TRBJ1-1
TGTGCCAGTAGCTGGACAGGGGCTAGCCAATATGGCTACACCTTC	CASSWTGASQYGYTF	TRBD1	.	TRBV19	TRBJ1-2
TGTGCCAGCAGTAGGGGACAGGCCTACGAGCAGTACTTC	CASSRGQAYEQYF	TRBD1	.	TRBV12-3/TRBV12-4	TRBJ2-7
TGTGCCAGCAGCGCCTGGCGGACAGGGGACACCGGGGAGCTGTTTTTT	CASSAWRTGDTGELFF	TRBD1	.	TRBV9	TRBJ2-2
TGTGCCAGCAGCCCTCGAACGGGAGCAGCCTACAATGAGCAGTTCTTC	CASSPRTGAAYNEQFF	.	.	TRBV6-4	TRBJ2-1
TGTGCCAGCAGCCAAGGCGGGGGTAACACAGATACGCAGTATTTT	CASSQGGGNTDTQYF	TRBD2	.	TRBV3-1/TRBV3-2	TRBJ2-3
TGTGCCAGCAGCCAAGTTGGTGTGGCCCCGGCGAGGGATGCTGAAGCTTTCTTT	CASSQVGVAPARDAEAFF	.	.	TRBV3-1/TRBV3-2	TRBJ1-1
TGTGCCAGTAGTCTACCGGGACAGGGGTCTGGAAACACCATATATTTT	CASSLPGQGSGNTIYF	TRBD1	.	TRBV19	TRBJ1-3
TGTGCCAGCAGCTTAGGGACAGGGCTCTACAATGAGCAGTTCTTC	CASSLGTGLYNEQFF	TRBD1	.	TRBV7-2	TRBJ2-1
TGTGCCAGCAGCTTATTTGGAAGGGGACTAGCGGGAAGGGGTGAGCAGTTCTTC	CASSLFGRGLAGRGEQFF	TRBD2	.	TRBV7-8	TRBJ2-1
TGTGCCAGCGCCATAGACTCTGGAAACACCATATATTTT	CASAIDSGNTIYF	.	few	TRBV6-5	TRBJ1-3
TGTGCTAGTGGTTTAACCCCAGATACGCAGTATTTT	CASGLTPDTQYF	.	.	TRBV12-5	TRBJ2-3
TGTGCCAGCAGCACCGGGACAGGGACTGGAAACACCATATATTTT	CASSTGTGTGNTIYF	TRBD1	few	TRBV11-3	TRBJ1-3
TGTGCCAGCAGCTTAAAGCCTCTAACTAGCGAGCAGTACTTC	CASSLKPLTSEQYF	.	.	TRBV7-3	TRBJ2-7
TGTGCCAGCACACAGACAGGAGCGAACACTGAAGCTTTCTTT	CASTQTGANTEAFF	.	.	TRBV9	TRBJ1-1
TGCGCCAGCAGCTTGTACCCAGGGCTGACCGCCGGGGAGCTGTTTTTT	CASSLYPGLTAGELFF	.	once	TRBV5-1	TRBJ2-2
TGTGCCAGCACCACTACGGGGGAGACCCAGTACTTC	CASTTTGETQYF	.	.	TRBV2	TRBJ2-5
TGCAGCGTAAAACAGGGGGCACGGGATTCACCCCTCCACTTT	CSVKQGARDSPLHF	TRBD1	.	TRBV29-1	TRBJ1-6
TGTGCCAGCATCCCTCCCGCGGGACGACTCACCGGGGAGCTGTTTTTT	CASIPPAGRLTGELFF	.	once	TRBV21-1	TRBJ2-2
TGTGCCAGCAGCTTGGGGGGGGCGATGAGAGATGGCTACACCTTC	CASSLGGAMRDGYTF	.	.	TRBV5-4	TRBJ1-2
TGTGCCAGCAGTGACCCCCGTAGATACGAGCAGTACTTC	CASSDPRRYEQYF	.	.	TRBV25-1	TRBJ2-7
TGTGCCAGCAGTTCTCGGACAGGGGGGGTTTCCGGTAGCAATCAGCCCCAGCATTTT	CASSSRTGGVSGSNQPQHF	TRBD1	.	TRBV6-2/TRBV6-3	TRBJ1-5
TGTGCCAGCAGTTACCGTCACAGTCTTGCTGGAAACACCATATATTTT	CASSYRHSLAGNTIYF	.	.	TRBV6-6	TRBJ1-3
TGTGCCAGCAGCTTTGGGACCCTTGCCTACGAGCAGTACTTC	CASSFGTLAYEQYF	.	.	TRBV5-6	TRBJ2-7
TGTGCCATCAGTGATGGGTCGTGGGGTAGCTCCTACAATGAGCAGTTCTTC	CAISDGSWGSSYNEQFF	.	once	TRBV10-3	TRBJ2-1
TGCGCCAGCGGTCAATGGGGGACTGAAGCTTTCTTT	CASGQWGTEAFF	.	.	TRBV5-1	TRBJ1-1
TGTGCCAGCAGCTTAGGGGCAGGGAGGAACACCATATATTTT	CASSLGAGRNTIYF	.	once	TRBV7-2	TRBJ1-3
TGCAGTGCTAGTAAAACGGGATGGGAGACCCAGTACTTC	CSASKTGWETQYF	.	.	TRBV20-1	TRBJ2-5